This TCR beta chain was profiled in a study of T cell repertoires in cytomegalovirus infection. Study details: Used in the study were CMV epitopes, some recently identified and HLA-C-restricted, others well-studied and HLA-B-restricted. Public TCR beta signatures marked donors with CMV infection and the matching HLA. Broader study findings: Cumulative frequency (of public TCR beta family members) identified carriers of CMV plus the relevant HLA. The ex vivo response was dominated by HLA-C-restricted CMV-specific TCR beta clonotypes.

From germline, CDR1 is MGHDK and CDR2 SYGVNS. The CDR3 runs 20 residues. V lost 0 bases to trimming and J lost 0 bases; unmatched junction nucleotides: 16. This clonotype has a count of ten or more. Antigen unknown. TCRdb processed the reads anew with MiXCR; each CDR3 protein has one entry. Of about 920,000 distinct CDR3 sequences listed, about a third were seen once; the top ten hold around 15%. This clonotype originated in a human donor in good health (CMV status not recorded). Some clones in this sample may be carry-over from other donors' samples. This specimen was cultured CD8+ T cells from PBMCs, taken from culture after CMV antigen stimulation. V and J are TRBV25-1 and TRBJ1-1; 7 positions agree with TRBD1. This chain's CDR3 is CASSEYGGGGSSPMNTEAFF. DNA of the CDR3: TGTGCCAGCAGTGAATATGGTGGAGGGGGCTCTTCGCCGATGAACACTGAAGCTTTCTTT. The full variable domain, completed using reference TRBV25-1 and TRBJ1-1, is EADIYQTPRYLVIGTGKKITLECSQTMGHDKMYWYQQDPGMELHLIHYSYGVNSTEKGDLSSESTVSRIRTEHFPLTLESARPSHTSQYLCASSEYGGGGSSPMNTEAFFGQGTRLTVV.